These 8 T cell receptor beta chains originate from one sample sequenced in a study of blood T cells in healthy people across ages. Combining a sample-barcoded 5' primer with a J-beta primer mix, a second PCR ran for roughly 6 to 12 cycles. From the 5' RACE reads, TCRdb called clonotypes with MiXCR, one entry per CDR3 protein. The table has around 1,500,000 distinct CDR3 sequences, 28% seen once. Source material: blood. These receptors all stem from a woman aged 30 to 39 in good health.

The chain has TRBV10-2 and TRBJ2-7, with 7 positions matching TRBD1. Per the germline V gene, CDR1 is WSHSY and CDR2 is SAAADI. V shed 4 bases and J 3 bases; nucleotides not matched to a gene: 9. This CDR3 is 15 amino acids long. The CDR3 is CASSGEGATRYEQYF. The DNA of the CDR3 is TGCGCCAGCAGTGGCGAGGGGGCGACCCGCTACGAGCAGTACTTC.

Ten or more counts support this clonotype. The J gene is TRBJ1-2, the V gene TRBV12-3 or TRBV12-4; D is ambiguous. V was cut by 8 bases and J by 3 bases, with 10 bases left in between. The CDR3 is made up of 12 amino acids. Here the CDR3 DNA reads TGTGCCAGCTCGGAGGGTTACTATGGCTACACCTTC. Translating it yields CASSEGYYGYTF.

This clonotype showed up just a few times. The chain recombines TRBV6-5 with TRBJ2-7; D is tentatively TRBD1 or TRBD2 (6 bases each). From germline, CDR1 is MNHEY and CDR2 SVGAGI. The CDR3 loop spans 15 amino acids. The germline V and J ends were trimmed by 2 bases and 5 bases, with 16 bases remaining between them. The chain's CDR3 is CASSYGGRDRNEQYF. CDR3 DNA sequence: TGTGCCAGCAGTTACGGGGGGCGAGATCGGAACGAGCAGTACTTC.

The CDR3 region has the DNA TGTGCCAGCAGCTACCAGGGGTCGGCCGGGGAGCTGTTTTTT. Translation: CASSYQGSAGELFF. V and J are TRBV7-3 and TRBJ2-2, with D maybe TRBD1 (6 bases). The CDR3 has 14 amino acids. V lost 4 bases and J lost 6, with 12 bases in between. Germline assignment: CDR1 SGHTA and CDR2 FQGTGA.

The genes are TRBV6-2 or TRBV6-3 and TRBJ2-1; TRBD2 agrees at 11 bases. The ends lost 4 bases at V and 8 bases at J; junction bases unmatched: 10. CDR1 is MNHEY, CDR2 SVGEGT, per germline. The CDR3 consists of 16 residues. CDR3 region: CASSSPVVAGGDEQFF. DNA for the CDR3: TGTGCCAGCAGTTCCCCCGTGGTAGCGGGGGGGGATGAGCAGTTCTTC.

This clonotype was observed a handful of times. The chain recombines TRBV10-2 with TRBJ1-4, with D perhaps matching TRBD1 (6 bases). Per the germline V gene, CDR1 is WSHSY and CDR2 is SAAADI. V dropped 10 bases and J dropped 5 bases, with 14 bases sitting between them. The CDR3 consists of 13 residues. The CDR3 DNA reads TGCGCCACCTCACAGGGATGGAATGAAAAACTGTTTTTT. Its protein product is CATSQGWNEKLFF.

A few counts support this clonotype. The chain links TRBV7-2 to TRBJ2-7, with unresolved D. V was cut by 6 bases and J by 2 bases, with 11 bases left in between. The germline V gene encodes CDR1 SGHTA and CDR2 FQGNSA. The CDR3 is made up of 13 amino acids. CDR3 bases: TGTGCCAGCAGGGCTAGTAGGCCCTACGAGCAGTACTTC. Translated, it gives CASRASRPYEQYF.

The V and J genes are TRBV13 and TRBJ2-7, with D unclear. CDR3 length: 14 amino acids. Trimming took 6 bases from V and 1 from J, leaving 13 bases between them. Germline V gene sequence: CDR1 PRHDT, CDR2 FYEKMQ (reference sequence). CDR3 nucleotide sequence: TGTGCCAGCAGTTCTATCTTGTATTCCTACGAGCAGTACTTC. This codes for CASSSILYSYEQYF.